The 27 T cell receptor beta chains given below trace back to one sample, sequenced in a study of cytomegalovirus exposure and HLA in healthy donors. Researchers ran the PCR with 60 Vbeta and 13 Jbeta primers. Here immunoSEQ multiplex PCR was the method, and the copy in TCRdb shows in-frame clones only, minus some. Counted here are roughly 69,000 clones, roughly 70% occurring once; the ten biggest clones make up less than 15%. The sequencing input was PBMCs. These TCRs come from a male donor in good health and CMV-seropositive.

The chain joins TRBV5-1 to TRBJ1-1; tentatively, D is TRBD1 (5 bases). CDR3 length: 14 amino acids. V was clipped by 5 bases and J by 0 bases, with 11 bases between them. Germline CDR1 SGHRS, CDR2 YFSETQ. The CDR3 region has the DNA TGCGCCAGCAGAAGCGGGGCCATGAACACTGAAGCTTTCTTT. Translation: CASRSGAMNTEAFF.

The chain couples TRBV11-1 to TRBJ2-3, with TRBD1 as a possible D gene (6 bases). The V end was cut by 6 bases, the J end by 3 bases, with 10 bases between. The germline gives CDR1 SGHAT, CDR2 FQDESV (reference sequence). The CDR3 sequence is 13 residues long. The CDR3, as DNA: TGTGCCAGCAGTCGGACAGAGACAGATACGCAGTATTTT. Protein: CASSRTETDTQYF.

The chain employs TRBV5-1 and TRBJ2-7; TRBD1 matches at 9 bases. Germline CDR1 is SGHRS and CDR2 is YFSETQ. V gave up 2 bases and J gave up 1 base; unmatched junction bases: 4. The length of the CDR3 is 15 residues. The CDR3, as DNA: TGCGCCAGCAGCTTCTTAGACAGGGGGTCCTACGAGCAGTACTTC. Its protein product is CASSFLDRGSYEQYF.

The CDR3: CASSGRVDSYEQYF. CDR3 sequence (DNA): TGTGCCAGTAGTGGCCGGGTCGACTCCTACGAGCAGTACTTC. The chain recombines TRBV19 with TRBJ2-7; D not resolved. Germline lookup yields CDR1 LNHDA and CDR2 SQIVND (reference sequence). The CDR3 contains 14 residues. The ends were cut back, 5 bases at V and 0 bases at J, with 11 bases in the middle.

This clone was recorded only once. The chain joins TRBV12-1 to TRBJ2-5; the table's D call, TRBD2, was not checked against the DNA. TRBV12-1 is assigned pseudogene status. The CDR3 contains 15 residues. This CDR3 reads CASSRSGGAGETQYF. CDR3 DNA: TGTGCCAGCAGCCGAAGCGGGGGGGCTGGCGAGACCCAGTACTTC.

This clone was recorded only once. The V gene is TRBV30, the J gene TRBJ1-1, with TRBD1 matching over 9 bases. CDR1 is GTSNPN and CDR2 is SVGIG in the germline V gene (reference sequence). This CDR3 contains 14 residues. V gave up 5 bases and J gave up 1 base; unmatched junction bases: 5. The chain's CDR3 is CAWGSGQGNTEAFF. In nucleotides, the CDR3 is TGTGCCTGGGGTTCGGGACAGGGGAACACTGAAGCTTTCTTT.

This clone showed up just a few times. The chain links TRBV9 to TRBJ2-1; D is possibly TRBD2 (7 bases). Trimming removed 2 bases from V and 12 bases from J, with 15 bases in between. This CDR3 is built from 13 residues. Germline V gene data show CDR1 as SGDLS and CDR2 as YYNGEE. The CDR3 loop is CASSVVTGGGQFF. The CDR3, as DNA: TGTGCCAGCAGCGTTGTGACAGGCGGGGGGCAGTTCTTC. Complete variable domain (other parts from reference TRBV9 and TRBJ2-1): DSGVTQTPKHLITATGQRVTLRCSPRSGDLSVYWYQQSLDQGLQFLIQYYNGEERAKGNILERFSAQQFPDLHSELNLSSLELGDSALYFCASSVVTGGGQFFGPGTRLTVL.

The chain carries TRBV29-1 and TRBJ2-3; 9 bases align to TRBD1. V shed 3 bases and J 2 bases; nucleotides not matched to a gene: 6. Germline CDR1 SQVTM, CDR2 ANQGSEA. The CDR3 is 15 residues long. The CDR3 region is CSVEGTGSVTDTQYF. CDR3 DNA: TGCAGCGTTGAGGGGACAGGGTCCGTCACAGATACGCAGTATTTT.

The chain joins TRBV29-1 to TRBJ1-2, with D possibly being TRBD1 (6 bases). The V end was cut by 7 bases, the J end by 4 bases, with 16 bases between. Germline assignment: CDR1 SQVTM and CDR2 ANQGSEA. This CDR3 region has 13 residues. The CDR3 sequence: CSAKFGTTYGYTF. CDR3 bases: TGCAGCGCAAAATTTGGGACAACCTATGGCTACACCTTC.

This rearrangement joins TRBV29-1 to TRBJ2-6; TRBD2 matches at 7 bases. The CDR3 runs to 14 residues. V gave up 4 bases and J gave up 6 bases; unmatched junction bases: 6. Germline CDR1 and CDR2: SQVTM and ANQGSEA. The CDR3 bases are TGCAGCGTTGGGGGGAGGGACCTGGCCAACGTCCTGACTTTC. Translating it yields CSVGGRDLANVLTF.

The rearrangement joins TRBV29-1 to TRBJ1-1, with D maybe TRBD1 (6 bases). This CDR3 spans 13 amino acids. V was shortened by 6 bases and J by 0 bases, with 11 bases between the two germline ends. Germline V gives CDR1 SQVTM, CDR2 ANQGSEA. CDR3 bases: TGCAGCGTATACAGGGATTTGAACACTGAAGCTTTCTTT. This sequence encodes CSVYRDLNTEAFF. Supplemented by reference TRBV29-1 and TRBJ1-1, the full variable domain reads SAVISQKPSRDICQRGTSLTIQCQVDSQVTMMFWYRQQPGQSLTLIATANQGSEATYESGFVIDKFPISRPNLTFSTLTVSNMSPEDSSIYLCSVYRDLNTEAFFGQGTRLTVV.

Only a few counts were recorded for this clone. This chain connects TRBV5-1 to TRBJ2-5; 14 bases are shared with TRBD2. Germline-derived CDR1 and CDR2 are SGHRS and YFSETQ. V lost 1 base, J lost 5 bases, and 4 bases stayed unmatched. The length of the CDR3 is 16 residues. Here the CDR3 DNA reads TGCGCCAGCAGCTTGACGGGACTAGCGGGAGTGGAGACCCAGTACTTC. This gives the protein CASSLTGLAGVETQYF. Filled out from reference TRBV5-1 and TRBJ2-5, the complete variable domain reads KAGVTQTPRYLIKTRGQQVTLSCSPISGHRSVSWYQQTPGQGLQFLFEYFSETQRNKGNFPGRFSGRQFSNSRSEMNVSTLELGDSALYLCASSLTGLAGVETQYFGPGTRLLVL.

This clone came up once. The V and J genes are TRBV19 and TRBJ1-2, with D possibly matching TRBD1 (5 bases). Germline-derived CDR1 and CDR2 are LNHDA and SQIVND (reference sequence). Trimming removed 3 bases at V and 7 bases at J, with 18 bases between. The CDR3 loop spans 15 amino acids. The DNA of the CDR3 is TGTGCCAGTAGTATGGAGACAGCCCGCCACCCTGGCTACACCTTC. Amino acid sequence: CASSMETARHPGYTF. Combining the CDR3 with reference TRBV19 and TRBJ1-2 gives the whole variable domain DGGITQSPKYLFRKEGQNVTLSCEQNLNHDAMYWYRQDPGQGLRLIYYSQIVNDFQKGDIAEGYSVSREKKESFPLTVTSAQKNPTAFYLCASSMETARHPGYTFGSGTRLTVV.

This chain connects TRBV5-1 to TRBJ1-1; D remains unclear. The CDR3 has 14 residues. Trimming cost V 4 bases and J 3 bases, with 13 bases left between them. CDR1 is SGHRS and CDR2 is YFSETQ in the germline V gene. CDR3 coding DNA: TGCGCCAGCAGCATGAGATCCGGAGACACTGAAGCTTTCTTT. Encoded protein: CASSMRSGDTEAFF.

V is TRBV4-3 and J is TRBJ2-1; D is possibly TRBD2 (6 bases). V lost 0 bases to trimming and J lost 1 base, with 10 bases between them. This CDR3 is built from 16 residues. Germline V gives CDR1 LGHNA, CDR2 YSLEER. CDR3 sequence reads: CASSQEVRGSYNEQFF. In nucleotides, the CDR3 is TGCGCCAGCAGCCAAGAAGTACGGGGGTCCTACAATGAGCAGTTCTTC.

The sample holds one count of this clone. CDR3 protein: CSVPLAGGLPSYNEQFF. In DNA form, the CDR3 reads TGCAGCGTGCCCCTAGCGGGAGGTCTACCCTCCTACAATGAGCAGTTCTTC. The chain carries TRBV29-1 and TRBJ2-1, with 11 positions matching TRBD2. Germline values: CDR1 SQVTM, CDR2 ANQGSEA. With 6 bases clipped from V and 0 bases from J, the junction kept 10 bases outside the gene matches. The CDR3 contains 17 residues.

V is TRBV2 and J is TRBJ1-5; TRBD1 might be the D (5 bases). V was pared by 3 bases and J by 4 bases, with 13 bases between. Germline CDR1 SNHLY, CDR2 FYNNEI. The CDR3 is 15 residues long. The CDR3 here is CASSEGGWGNQPQHF. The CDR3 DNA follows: TGTGCCAGCAGTGAGGGAGGGTGGGGGAATCAGCCCCAGCATTTT.

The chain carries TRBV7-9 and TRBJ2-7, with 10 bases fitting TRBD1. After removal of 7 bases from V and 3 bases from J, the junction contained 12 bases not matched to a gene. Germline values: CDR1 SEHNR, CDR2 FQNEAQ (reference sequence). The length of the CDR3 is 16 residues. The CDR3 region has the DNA TGTGCCAGCACGGGGGGACTAGGACAGGGGGACTACGAGCAGTACTTC. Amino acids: CASTGGLGQGDYEQYF.

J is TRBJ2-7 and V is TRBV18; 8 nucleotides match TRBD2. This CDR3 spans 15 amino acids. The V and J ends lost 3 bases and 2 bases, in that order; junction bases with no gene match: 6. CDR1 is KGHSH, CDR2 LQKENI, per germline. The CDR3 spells CASSPTAGETYEQYF. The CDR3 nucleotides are TGTGCCAGCTCACCCACAGCGGGAGAAACCTACGAGCAGTACTTC.

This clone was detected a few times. The DNA of the CDR3 is TGTGCCAGCAGCGAGAGGGACAGGGGAGTGATGAACACTGAAGCTTTCTTT. Protein: CASSERDRGVMNTEAFF. This chain joins TRBV9 and TRBJ1-1, with 10 bases fitting TRBD1. After removal of 3 bases from V and 0 bases from J, the junction contained 8 bases not matched to a gene. The CDR3 runs 17 residues. The V gene's germline CDR1 is SGDLS and CDR2 YYNGEE.

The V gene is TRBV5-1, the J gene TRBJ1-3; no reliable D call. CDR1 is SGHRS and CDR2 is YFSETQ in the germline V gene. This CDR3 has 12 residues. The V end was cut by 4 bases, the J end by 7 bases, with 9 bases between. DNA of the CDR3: TGCGCCAGCAGCCGGGAAGGCAACACCATATATTTT. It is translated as CASSREGNTIYF.

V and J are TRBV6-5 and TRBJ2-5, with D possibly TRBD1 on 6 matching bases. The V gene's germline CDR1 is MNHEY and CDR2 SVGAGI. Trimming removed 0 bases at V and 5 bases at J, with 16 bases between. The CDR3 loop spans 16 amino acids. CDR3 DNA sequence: TGTGCCAGCAGTTACTCGAGGCAGGGGACGGAGGAGACCCAGTACTTC. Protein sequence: CASSYSRQGTEETQYF.

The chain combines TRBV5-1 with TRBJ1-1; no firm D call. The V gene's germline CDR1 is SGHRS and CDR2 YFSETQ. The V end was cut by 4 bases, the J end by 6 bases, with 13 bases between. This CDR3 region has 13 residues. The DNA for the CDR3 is TGCGCCAGCAGCCCTTTCCCCGGAGCTGAAGCTTTCTTT. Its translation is CASSPFPGAEAFF.

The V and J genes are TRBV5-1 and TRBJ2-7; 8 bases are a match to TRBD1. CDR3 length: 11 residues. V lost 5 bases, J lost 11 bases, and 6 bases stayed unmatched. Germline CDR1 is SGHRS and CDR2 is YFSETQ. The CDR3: CASRGTGRKYF. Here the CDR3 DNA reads TGCGCCAGCAGAGGGACAGGCAGGAAGTACTTC.

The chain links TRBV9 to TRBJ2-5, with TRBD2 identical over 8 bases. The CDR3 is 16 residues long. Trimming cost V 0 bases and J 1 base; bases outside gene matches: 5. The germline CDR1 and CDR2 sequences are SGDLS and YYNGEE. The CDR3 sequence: CASSVEIGRAQETQYF. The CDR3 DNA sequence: TGTGCCAGCAGCGTAGAAATCGGGAGGGCCCAAGAGACCCAGTACTTC.

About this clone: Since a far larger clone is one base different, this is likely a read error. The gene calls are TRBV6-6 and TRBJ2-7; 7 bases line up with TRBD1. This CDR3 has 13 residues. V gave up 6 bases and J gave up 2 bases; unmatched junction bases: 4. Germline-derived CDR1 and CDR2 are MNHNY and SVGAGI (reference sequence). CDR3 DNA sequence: TGTGCCAGCAGCTTTGACAGGGCCTACGAGCAGTACTTC. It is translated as CASSFDRAYEQYF.

CDR3 loop: CASRTGGIYEQYF. CDR3 DNA sequence: TGTGCCAGTCGTACAGGGGGGATCTACGAGCAGTACTTC. The chain couples TRBV6-1 to TRBJ2-7; 8 bases agree with TRBD1. CDR1 and CDR2 (germline): MNHNS, SASEGT. Trimming removed 9 bases from V and 3 bases from J; junction bases left unmatched: 7. The CDR3 is 13 residues long.